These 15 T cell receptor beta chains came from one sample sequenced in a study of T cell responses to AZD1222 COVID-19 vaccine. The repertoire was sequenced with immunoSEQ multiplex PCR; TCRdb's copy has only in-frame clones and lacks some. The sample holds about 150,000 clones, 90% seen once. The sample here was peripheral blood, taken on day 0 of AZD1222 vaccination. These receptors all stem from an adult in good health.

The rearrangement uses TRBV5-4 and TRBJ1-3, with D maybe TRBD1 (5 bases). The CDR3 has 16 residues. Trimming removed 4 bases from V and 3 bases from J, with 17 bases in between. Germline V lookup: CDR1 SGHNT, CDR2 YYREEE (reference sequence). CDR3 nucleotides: TGTGCCAGCAGCAGGGACGGCGGTAGGTTTGGAAACACCATATATTTT. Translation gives CASSRDGGRFGNTIYF. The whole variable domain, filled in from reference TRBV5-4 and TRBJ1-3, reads ETGVTQSPTHLIKTRGQQVTLRCSSQSGHNTVSWYQQALGQGPQFIFQYYREEENGRGNFPPRFSGLQFPNYSSELNVNALELDDSALYLCASSRDGGRFGNTIYFGEGSWLTVV.

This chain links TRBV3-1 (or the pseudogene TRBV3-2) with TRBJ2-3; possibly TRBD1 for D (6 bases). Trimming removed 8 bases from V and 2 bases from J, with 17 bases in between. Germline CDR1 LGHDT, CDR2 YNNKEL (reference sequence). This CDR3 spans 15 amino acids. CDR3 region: CASGDRSVDTDTQYF. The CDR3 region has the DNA TGTGCCAGCGGAGACAGGTCTGTCGACACAGATACGCAGTATTTT.

CDR3 loop: CASTPPGHLNGGLNQPQHF. CDR3 sequence (DNA): TGTGCCAGTACCCCCCCCGGGCACCTTAATGGGGGCCTCAATCAGCCCCAGCATTTT. The rearrangement joins TRBV19 to TRBJ1-5; a possible D gene is TRBD1 (6 bases). This CDR3 comprises 19 residues. Trimming took off 7 bases at V and 3 bases at J, with 28 bases between the two ends. CDR1 and CDR2 from the germline V gene are LNHDA and SQIVND (reference sequence).

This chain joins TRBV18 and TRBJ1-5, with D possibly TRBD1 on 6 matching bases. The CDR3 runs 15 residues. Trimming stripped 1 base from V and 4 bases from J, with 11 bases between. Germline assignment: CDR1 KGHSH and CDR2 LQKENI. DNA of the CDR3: TGTGCCAGCTCACCACAGGGGGAGAGGAATCAGCCCCAGCATTTT. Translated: CASSPQGERNQPQHF.

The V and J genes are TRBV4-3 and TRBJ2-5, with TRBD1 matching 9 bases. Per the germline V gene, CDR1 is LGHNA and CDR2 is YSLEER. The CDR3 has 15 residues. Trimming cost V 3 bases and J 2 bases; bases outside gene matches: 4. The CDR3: CASSQGQGGQETQYF. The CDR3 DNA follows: TGCGCCAGCAGCCAGGGACAGGGAGGACAAGAGACCCAGTACTTC.

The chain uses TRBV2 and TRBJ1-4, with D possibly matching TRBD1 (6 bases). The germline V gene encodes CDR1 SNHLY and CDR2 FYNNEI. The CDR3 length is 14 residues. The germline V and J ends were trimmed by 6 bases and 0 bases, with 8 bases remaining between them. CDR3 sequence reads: CASSYRATNEKLFF. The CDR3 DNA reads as TGTGCCAGCAGCTACAGGGCAACTAATGAAAAACTGTTTTTT.

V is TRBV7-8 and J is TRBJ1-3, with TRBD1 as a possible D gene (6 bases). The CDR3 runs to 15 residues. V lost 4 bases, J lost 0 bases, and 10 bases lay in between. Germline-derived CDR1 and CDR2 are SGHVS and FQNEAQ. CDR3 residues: CASSYRVFSGNTIYF. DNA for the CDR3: TGTGCCAGCAGCTACAGGGTCTTCTCTGGAAACACCATATATTTT.

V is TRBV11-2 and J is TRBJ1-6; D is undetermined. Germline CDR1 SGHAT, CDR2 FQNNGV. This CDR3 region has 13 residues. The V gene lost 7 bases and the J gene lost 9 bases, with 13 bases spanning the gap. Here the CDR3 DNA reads TGTGCCAGCACCCCATCGTATCTTTCACCCCTCCACTTT. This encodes CASTPSYLSPLHF.

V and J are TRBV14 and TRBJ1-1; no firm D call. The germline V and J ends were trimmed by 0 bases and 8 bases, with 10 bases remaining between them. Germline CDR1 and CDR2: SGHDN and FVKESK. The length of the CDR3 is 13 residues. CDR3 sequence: CASSQETAREAFF. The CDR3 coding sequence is TGTGCCAGCAGCCAAGAAACAGCTCGGGAAGCTTTCTTT.

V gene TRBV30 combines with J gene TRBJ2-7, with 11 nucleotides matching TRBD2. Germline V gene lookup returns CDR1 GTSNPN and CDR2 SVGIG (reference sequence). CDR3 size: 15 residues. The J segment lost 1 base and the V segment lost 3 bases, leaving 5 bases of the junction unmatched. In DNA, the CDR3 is TGTGCCTGGAGGATAGCGGGAGGGCCTTCCTACGAGCAGTACTTC. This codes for CAWRIAGGPSYEQYF.

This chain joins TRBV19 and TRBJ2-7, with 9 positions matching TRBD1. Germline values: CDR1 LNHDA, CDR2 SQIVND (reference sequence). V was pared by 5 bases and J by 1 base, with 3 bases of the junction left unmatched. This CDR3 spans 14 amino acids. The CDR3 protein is CASSLQGASYEQYF. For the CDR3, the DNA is TGTGCCAGTAGTCTACAGGGGGCGTCCTACGAGCAGTACTTC.

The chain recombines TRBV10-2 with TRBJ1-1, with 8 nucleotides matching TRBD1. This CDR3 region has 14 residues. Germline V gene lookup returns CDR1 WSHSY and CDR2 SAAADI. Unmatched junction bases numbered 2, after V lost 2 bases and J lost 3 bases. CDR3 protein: CASSETGGDTEAFF. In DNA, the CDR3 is TGCGCCAGCAGTGAGACAGGGGGGGACACTGAAGCTTTCTTT.

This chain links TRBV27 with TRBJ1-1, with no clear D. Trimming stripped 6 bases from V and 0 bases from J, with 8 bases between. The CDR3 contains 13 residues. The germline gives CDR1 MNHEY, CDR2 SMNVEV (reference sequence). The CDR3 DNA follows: TGTGCCAGCAGACCCAGAGTGAACACTGAAGCTTTCTTT. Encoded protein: CASRPRVNTEAFF.

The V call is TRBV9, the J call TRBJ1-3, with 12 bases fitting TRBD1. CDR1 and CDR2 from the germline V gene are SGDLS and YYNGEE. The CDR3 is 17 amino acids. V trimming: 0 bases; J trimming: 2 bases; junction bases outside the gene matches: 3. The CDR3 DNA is TGTGCCAGCAGCGTAGGTGGGACAGGGGGCACTGGAAACACCATATATTTT. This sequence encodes CASSVGGTGGTGNTIYF.

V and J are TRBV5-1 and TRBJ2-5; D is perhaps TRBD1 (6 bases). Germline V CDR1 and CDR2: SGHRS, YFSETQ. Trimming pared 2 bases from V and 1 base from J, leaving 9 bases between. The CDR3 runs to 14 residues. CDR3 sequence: CASSLQGGQETQYF. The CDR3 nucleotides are TGCGCCAGCAGCTTACAAGGGGGCCAAGAGACCCAGTACTTC. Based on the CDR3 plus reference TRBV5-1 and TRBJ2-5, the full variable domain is KAGVTQTPRYLIKTRGQQVTLSCSPISGHRSVSWYQQTPGQGLQFLFEYFSETQRNKGNFPGRFSGRQFSNSRSEMNVSTLELGDSALYLCASSLQGGQETQYFGPGTRLLVL.